This T cell receptor beta chain comes out of a study of STAT3 mutations in large granular lymphocyte leukemia. Study summary: Over half of T-LGLL patients had one or more immunosuppressive regimens.

The assay was immunoSEQ multiplex PCR, and TCRdb's table has in-frame clones only and misses some. The table has roughly 40,000 clones, 88% seen once. About this clone: As yet, its antigen is unknown.

Study observations and caveats: Every T-cell large granular lymphocyte leukemia patient had at least one immunodominant TCR beta clonotype.

This clonotype was sampled from a human donor with T large granular lymphocyte leukemia. Some clones in this sample may be carry-over from other donors' samples. The sample taken for sequencing was PBMCs.

CDR3 loop: CASSPPPGHSYEQYF. The CDR3 nucleotides read TGTGCCAGCTCACCACCTCCAGGCCACTCCTACGAGCAGTACTTC. This chain joins TRBV18 and TRBJ2-7; D is unclear. V was clipped by 0 bases and J by 0 bases, with 9 bases between them. The CDR3 spans 15 residues. CDR1 KGHSH and CDR2 LQKENI come from the germline V gene.